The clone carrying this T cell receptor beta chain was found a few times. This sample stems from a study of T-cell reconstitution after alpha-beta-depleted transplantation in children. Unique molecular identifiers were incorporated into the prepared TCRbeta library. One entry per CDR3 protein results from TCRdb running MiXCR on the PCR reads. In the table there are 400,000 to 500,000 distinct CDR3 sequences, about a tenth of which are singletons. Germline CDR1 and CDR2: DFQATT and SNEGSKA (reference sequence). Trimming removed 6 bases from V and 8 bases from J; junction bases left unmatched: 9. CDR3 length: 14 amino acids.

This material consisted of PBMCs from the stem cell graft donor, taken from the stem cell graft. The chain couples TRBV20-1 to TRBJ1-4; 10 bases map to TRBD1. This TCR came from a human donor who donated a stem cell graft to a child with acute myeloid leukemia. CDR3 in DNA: TGCAGTGCGGTATTGGGGACAGGGGTGGAAAAACTGTTTTTT. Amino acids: CSAVLGTGVEKLFF.